The sequence of this T cell receptor beta chain was determined in a study of preoperative IRX-2 immunotherapy in early breast cancer. Trimming shortened V by 7 bases and J by 5 bases, and 17 bases separated the two germline ends. Germline V gene sequence: CDR1 MNHGY, CDR2 SAAAGT. This CDR3 spans 14 amino acids. Treatment specified: preoperative locoregional IRX-2 cytokine immunotherapy. The data were produced by immunoSEQ multiplex PCR, yet TCRdb's version contains in-frame clones alone and is incomplete. Of approximately 31,000 clones in the sample, around 92% are singletons; the top ten hold about 1.5%.

Sequencing used tumor tissue, obtained after IRX-2 immunotherapy. This clonotype was obtained from a human donor with breast cancer. The V call is TRBV6-8, the J call TRBJ1-1; D is uncertain. The CDR3 loop is CASKYSEGGTEAFF. The CDR3 region has the DNA TGTGCCAGCAAATACAGTGAGGGTGGGACTGAAGCTTTCTTT.